The present TCR beta chain was sequenced within a study of blood T cell repertoires in COVID-19. Whole-study context: Donors in the United States, Italy and Spain gave samples during acute or convalescent COVID-19.

The length of the CDR3 is 16 residues. V lost 6 bases to trimming and J lost 2 bases, with 19 bases between them. The germline CDR1 and CDR2 sequences are LNHDA and SQIVND (reference sequence). Generated by immunoSEQ multiplex PCR, the TCRdb table keeps only in-frame clones and is missing some. The sample lists approximately 100,000 clones, roughly 90% occurring once. This rearrangement joins TRBV19 to TRBJ1-1; the D gene is possibly TRBD1 (5 bases). The clonotype originates from a man between 65 and 79 years old with acute or convalescent COVID-19. The specimen was peripheral blood. CDR3 sequence: CASRKGQGGGNTEAFF. CDR3 nucleotide sequence: TGTGCCAGTAGAAAGGGGCAGGGAGGAGGTAACACTGAAGCTTTCTTT. The entire variable domain, with the rest obtained from reference TRBV19 and TRBJ1-1, is as follows: DGGITQSPKYLFRKEGQNVTLSCEQNLNHDAMYWYRQDPGQGLRLIYYSQIVNDFQKGDIAEGYSVSREKKESFPLTVTSAQKNPTAFYLCASRKGQGGGNTEAFFGQGTRLTVV.